The present T cell receptor (beta chain) was sequenced within a study of CD8 T cells in ankylosing spondylitis (dated by TCRdb to about 2017). The study in broad terms: To find TCR variants linked to disease, the study profiled T cell receptor beta repertoires in ankylosing spondylitis patients and healthy donors. The full study cohort was made up of over 20 ankylosing spondylitis patients and approximately 100 healthy donors. Peripheral blood was sampled, and synovial fluid was additionally collected from ankylosing spondylitis patients.

For sequencing, an Illumina HiSeq 2500 was employed. Quantitative 5'-RACE with molecular barcodes was the method used to prepare the TCR beta libraries. The paper's data handling went like this. A new computational method, built on a probabilistic model of VDJ rearrangement, was used to identify disease-linked TCR variants. TCRdb ran its own pipeline on the public reads, namely fastp trimming at Q25 and MiXCR clone calling, and kept in-frame beta chains. All rows with the same CDR3 protein become a single entry with the most common DNA and genes. None of the V and J calls come from the authors' own analysis; TCRdb made them. The sample table contains about 130,000 distinct CDR3 sequences; only one count was recorded for over 6% of them. Together, the top ten hold about 12% of the sample. This clonotype was counted ten times or more. Its antigen target is currently unknown. No much larger clone exists at a distance of one base, and base qualities are not known.

The germline V gene encodes CDR1 MNHEY and CDR2 SVGEGT. Counted from cysteine to phenylalanine, this CDR3 has 14 amino acids. Only the CDR3 DNA is retained, 42 bases long and in frame from the first base. V lost 6 bases and J lost 7 bases; the stretch between them is 16 bases long. General study outcomes and caveats: The disease-linked clones were reported as significantly enriched in matched synovial fluid samples from ankylosing spondylitis patients. The disease-linked clones had a CD8+ phenotype and were found at relatively low frequencies in peripheral blood. A TCR beta motif of seven or eight highly homologous amino acid variants appeared characteristic of blood from ankylosing spondylitis patients. Some TCR beta motif variants had previously been reported in synovial fluid and blood of reactive arthritis patients, which suggested common disease-initiation mechanisms.

The V and J segments used are TRBV6-2 or TRBV6-3 and TRBJ1-5, with no confidently assigned D gene. Sequenced: blood, either unsorted or a sorted T cell fraction (not recorded which). This TCR came from a male donor with ankylosing spondylitis or in good health (not recorded which). The DNA reads TGTGCCAGCAGGACGGCCTTCCCAGTACAGCCCCAGCATTTT. Its protein is CASRTAFPVQPQHF.